The 31 T cell receptor beta chains presented below share a single source sample, sequenced in a study of T cell responses to AZD1222 COVID-19 vaccine. Clones were sequenced by immunoSEQ multiplex PCR, and TCRdb holds only the in-frame ones, with some missing. In the table there are roughly 78,000 clones, nearly 85% of which are singletons. Sample: peripheral blood, taken on day 0 of AZD1222 vaccination. The receptors shown here come from an adult in good health.

This clone was observed a few times. The chain recombines TRBV7-2 with TRBJ2-3, with no clear D. This CDR3 spans 15 amino acids. CDR1 is SGHTA and CDR2 is FQGNSA in the germline V gene. Trimming stripped 3 bases from V and 0 bases from J, with 10 bases between. The DNA of the CDR3 is TGTGCCAGCAGCTTTACGGGTATAAGCACAGATACGCAGTATTTT. It yields the protein CASSFTGISTDTQYF.

The chain combines TRBV11-2 with TRBJ2-1; a weak D match, TRBD1 (7 bases). This CDR3 region has 15 residues. Per the germline V gene, CDR1 is SGHAT and CDR2 is FQNNGV. V was pared by 5 bases and J by 6 bases, with 17 bases between. The CDR3 loop is CASSPQAGGGNEQFF. CDR3 nucleotide sequence: TGTGCCAGCAGCCCCCAGGCAGGGGGAGGCAATGAGCAGTTCTTC.

This clone has only a few counts. The chain carries TRBV11-2 and TRBJ2-1; either TRBD1 or TRBD2 may fit D (6 bases each). V lost 5 bases, J lost 1 base, and 21 bases lay in between. Looked up from germline, CDR1 is SGHAT and CDR2 is FQNNGV. The CDR3 has 18 residues. DNA for the CDR3: TGTGCCAGCAGCAACCCTGTAGGGGGGCATAAATCCTACAATGAGCAGTTCTTC. Protein sequence: CASSNPVGGHKSYNEQFF.

This clone was recorded once. The J gene is TRBJ1-1, the V gene TRBV9; D ambiguous. The CDR3 has 15 residues. Germline assignment: CDR1 SGDLS and CDR2 YYNGEE. Trimming pared 0 bases from V and 1 base from J, leaving 10 bases between. The CDR3 region is CASSVEPRSNTEAFF. The CDR3 DNA follows: TGTGCCAGCAGCGTAGAACCCAGGTCGAACACTGAAGCTTTCTTT.

J is TRBJ1-1 and V is TRBV3-1 (or the pseudogene TRBV3-2), with a weak D call TRBD1 (6 bases). The CDR3 sequence is 13 residues long. V lost 0 bases and J lost 11, with 13 bases in between. Germline CDR1 reads LGHDT; CDR2 reads YNNKEL (reference sequence). This chain's CDR3 is CASSQDRQGRAFF. The CDR3 region has the DNA TGTGCCAGCAGCCAAGATCGTCAGGGGCGGGCTTTCTTT.

This chain uses TRBV7-2 with TRBJ2-7; no firm D call. CDR3 size: 15 residues. Germline V CDR1 and CDR2: SGHTA, FQGNSA. V was clipped by 0 bases and J by 1 base, with 10 bases between them. Here the CDR3 reads CASSLALHASYEQYF. In DNA, the CDR3 is TGTGCCAGCAGCTTAGCCCTCCATGCGTCCTACGAGCAGTACTTC.

V is TRBV27 and J is TRBJ2-1; 9 positions agree with TRBD1. Germline assignment: CDR1 MNHEY and CDR2 SMNVEV (reference sequence). This CDR3 has 17 residues. Trimming at V came to 9 bases and at J to 7 bases, leaving 19 bases not matched to a gene. Written as DNA, the CDR3 is TGTGCCAGGCCCTCTCGGGACAGGGTCCCCCCTCGAAATGAGCAGTTCTTC. Amino acids: CARPSRDRVPPRNEQFF.

The chain has TRBV19 and TRBJ2-1; 8 nucleotides agree with TRBD2. Germline assignment: CDR1 LNHDA and CDR2 SQIVND (reference sequence). The CDR3 totals 15 residues. The ends lost 3 bases at V and 6 bases at J; junction bases unmatched: 7. The DNA for the CDR3 is TGTGCCAGTAGTATGTTTCGGGGGGGATTCAATGAGCAGTTCTTC. It translates to CASSMFRGGFNEQFF. The entire variable domain, with the rest obtained from reference TRBV19 and TRBJ2-1, is as follows: DGGITQSPKYLFRKEGQNVTLSCEQNLNHDAMYWYRQDPGQGLRLIYYSQIVNDFQKGDIAEGYSVSREKKESFPLTVTSAQKNPTAFYLCASSMFRGGFNEQFFGPGTRLTVL.

This CDR3 reads CASRPDYQNEQFF. The CDR3 nucleotides are TGTGCCAGCAGACCGGACTATCAGAATGAGCAGTTCTTC. The chain employs TRBV12-3 or TRBV12-4 and TRBJ2-1; D is possibly TRBD2 (6 bases). V was clipped by 6 bases and J by 7 bases, with 13 bases between them. The CDR3 is 13 residues long.

V gene TRBV4-1 combines with J gene TRBJ2-3; 11 positions match TRBD2. The CDR3 totals 17 residues. Germline CDR1 and CDR2: MGHRA and YSYEKL. J gave up 0 bases and V 1 base, and 3 bases lay outside the gene matches. CDR3 in amino acids: CASSQVASGGSTDTQYF. CDR3 in DNA: TGCGCCAGCAGCCAAGTGGCTAGCGGGGGGAGCACAGATACGCAGTATTTT.

About this clone itself: Additional DNA sequences in this sample encode the identical CDR3. The chain is built from TRBV19 and TRBJ2-1; D is unclear. The V and J ends lost 2 bases and 4 bases respectively, with 0 bases between them. The CDR3 covers 11 residues. Germline lookup yields CDR1 LNHDA and CDR2 SQIVND (reference sequence). The CDR3 loop is CASSIYNEQFF. CDR3 coding DNA: TGTGCCAGTAGTATATACAATGAGCAGTTCTTC.

The gene calls are TRBV29-1 and TRBJ2-2, with 9 positions matching TRBD1. CDR1 is SQVTM, CDR2 ANQGSEA, per germline. The CDR3 is 14 amino acids. J lost 6 bases, V lost 5 bases, and 7 bases had no gene match. This CDR3 reads CSVIGTGRAGELFF. The CDR3 DNA reads TGCAGCGTTATCGGGACAGGGAGGGCCGGGGAGCTGTTTTTT.

This chain connects TRBV5-1 to TRBJ2-7; a weak D match, TRBD2 (7 bases). CDR3 length equals 15 residues. Trimming cost V 1 base and J 3 bases, with 14 bases left between them. CDR1 and CDR2 (germline): SGHRS, YFSETQ. CDR3 sequence: CASSLPAGAGYEQYF. As DNA, the CDR3 is TGCGCCAGCAGCTTGCCCGCGGGGGCCGGCTACGAGCAGTACTTC.

Concerning this clone itself: The same CDR3 can be traced to other DNA sequences in this sample. The J gene is TRBJ2-5, the V gene TRBV14; D might be TRBD2 (5 bases). Trimming took 3 bases from V and 4 from J, leaving 12 bases between them. This CDR3 is built from 14 residues. Germline lookup yields CDR1 SGHDN and CDR2 FVKESK. CDR3 in amino acids: CASSQGARSETQYF. The CDR3 DNA reads as TGTGCCAGCAGCCAGGGAGCGAGGTCAGAGACCCAGTACTTC. The full variable domain, rest sourced from reference TRBV14 and TRBJ2-5, is EAGVTQFPSHSVIEKGQTVTLRCDPISGHDNLYWYRRVMGKEIKFLLHFVKESKQDESGMPNNRFLAERTGGTYSTLKVQPAELEDSGVYFCASSQGARSETQYFGPGTRLLVL.

The chain recombines TRBV4-3 with TRBJ2-3, with D possibly TRBD2 on 5 matching bases. CDR3 length equals 18 residues. The V gene's germline CDR1 is LGHNA and CDR2 YSLEER. V was trimmed by 0 bases and J by 0 bases, leaving 16 bases between them. The CDR3 coding sequence is TGCGCCAGCAGCCAAGATAGCGTCCCGGGGTCTAGCACAGATACGCAGTATTTT. Its translation is CASSQDSVPGSSTDTQYF.

V and J are TRBV12-3 or TRBV12-4 and TRBJ1-1, with D uncertain. The CDR3 consists of 12 residues. Trimming shortened V by 6 bases and J by 1 base, and 6 bases separated the two germline ends. CDR3 sequence (DNA): TGTGCCAGCAGGGTAGGGAACACTGAAGCTTTCTTT. This translates into CASRVGNTEAFF.

The chain combines TRBV6-4 with TRBJ2-2; D gene unclear. V was pared by 3 bases and J by 1 base, with 9 bases between. This CDR3 spans 15 amino acids. Per the germline V gene, CDR1 is MRHNA and CDR2 is SNTAGT. The CDR3 DNA is TGTGCCAGCAGTGAAGTGGGGTTGAACACCGGGGAGCTGTTTTTT. Translated: CASSEVGLNTGELFF.

The J gene is TRBJ2-5, the V gene TRBV7-2; D is ambiguous. The CDR3 is 14 residues long. Between the trimmed V and J ends, which lost 7 bases and 5 bases, there was a span of 17 bases. Germline V lookup: CDR1 SGHTA, CDR2 FQGNSA. The CDR3 is CASKGGSVWETQYF. The CDR3 coding sequence is TGTGCCAGCAAGGGCGGCTCCGTCTGGGAGACCCAGTACTTC.

The gene calls are TRBV4-1 and TRBJ2-1; 11 bases map to TRBD2. The germline V gene encodes CDR1 MGHRA and CDR2 YSYEKL. V dropped 2 bases and J dropped 6; count of bases not matched to a gene: 9. The CDR3 is 17 residues long. CDR3 nucleotides: TGCGCCAGCAGCCAAAGTTTCCTAGCGGGAGGAGGCAATGAGCAGTTCTTC. It specifies CASSQSFLAGGGNEQFF.

The CDR3 DNA reads TGTGCCAGTAAGCACAGTGGAGGCAATCAGCCCCAGCATTTT. Its translation: CASKHSGGNQPQHF. This chain joins TRBV19 and TRBJ1-5; no clear D. The CDR3 is made up of 14 amino acids. Per the germline V gene, CDR1 is LNHDA and CDR2 is SQIVND (reference sequence). Deletions cut 7 bases from V and 2 bases from J, with 12 bases between.

V usage is TRBV10-2 and J usage is TRBJ2-7; D uncertain. The CDR3 contains 15 residues. Germline V lookup: CDR1 WSHSY, CDR2 SAAADI. V lost 2 bases and J 3 bases, leaving 14 bases between the germline ends. The CDR3 DNA follows: TGCGCCAGCAGTGAGGACCGGACGTCTGGCTACGAGCAGTACTTC. As protein: CASSEDRTSGYEQYF.

This clone appeared a single time. The chain has TRBV6-2 or TRBV6-3 and TRBJ2-7, with no clear D. Trimming cost V 2 bases and J 1 base, with 12 bases left between them. This CDR3 spans 15 amino acids. Germline V CDR1 and CDR2: MNHEY, SVGEGT. The CDR3 sequence: CASSYATMRSYEQYF. Here the CDR3 DNA reads TGTGCCAGCAGTTACGCAACGATGCGTTCCTACGAGCAGTACTTC.

V and J are TRBV7-2 and TRBJ1-6, with D possibly matching TRBD1 (5 bases). The CDR3 runs 15 residues. Trimming cost V 1 base and J 6 bases, with 10 bases left between them. The germline V gene has CDR1 SGHTA and CDR2 FQGNSA. CDR3 DNA sequence: TGTGCCAGCAGCTTAGAGGGGCAGATTAATTCACCCCTCCACTTT. Translated: CASSLEGQINSPLHF.

DNA for the CDR3: TGTGCCAGCAGCTCCCGTACAGGGAGGGACGAAAAACTGTTTTTT. As protein: CASSSRTGRDEKLFF. The rearrangement joins TRBV5-4 to TRBJ1-4; D is possibly TRBD1 (6 bases). The V end lost 3 bases, the J end lost 8 bases, and 17 bases lay between the germline ends. The CDR3 length is 15 residues. Germline assignment: CDR1 SGHNT and CDR2 YYREEE (reference sequence).

The V call is TRBV6-2 or TRBV6-3, the J call TRBJ2-1, with 10 bases identical to TRBD1. This CDR3 has 15 amino acids. The V gene end was trimmed by 2 bases and the J gene end by 4 bases; junction bases not matched to a gene: 2. Germline CDR1 reads MNHEY; CDR2 reads SVGEGT. The CDR3, as DNA: TGTGCCAGCAGTTACGGACAGGGGGGGTACAATGAGCAGTTCTTC. This sequence encodes CASSYGQGGYNEQFF.

This chain links TRBV5-5 with TRBJ1-5; possibly TRBD1 for D (5 bases). Trimming removed 4 bases from V and 6 bases from J, with 17 bases in between. The CDR3 runs to 15 residues. Germline CDR1 reads SGHKS; CDR2 reads YYEKEE (reference sequence). The CDR3 nucleotides read TGTGCCAGCAGCCAAGGGACGGCTCGGGGTCAGCCCCAGCATTTT. Protein sequence: CASSQGTARGQPQHF.

This chain uses TRBV13 with TRBJ1-4, with 7 bases fitting TRBD1. V dropped 3 bases and J dropped 2; count of bases not matched to a gene: 21. The germline gives CDR1 PRHDT, CDR2 FYEKMQ (reference sequence). The CDR3 contains 21 residues. As DNA, the CDR3 is TGTGCCAGCAGCTTCGGGGCTGGGACATGGGGAGCGACAGGGACTAATGAAAAACTGTTTTTT. Translated: CASSFGAGTWGATGTNEKLFF.

V and J are TRBV6-5 and TRBJ2-2, with D possibly being TRBD2 (5 bases). The germline V and J ends were trimmed by 5 bases and 9 bases, with 10 bases remaining between them. The CDR3 loop spans 12 amino acids. The germline V gene encodes CDR1 MNHEY and CDR2 SVGAGI. CDR3 amino acids: CASSTGIRELFF. The CDR3 DNA reads TGTGCCAGCAGTACCGGGATTCGGGAGCTGTTTTTT.

This clone has just one count. The CDR3 DNA reads as TGTGCCACCAGCAGAGATCGGCAGGACAGACCTGGAAACACCATATATTTT. Encoded protein: CATSRDRQDRPGNTIYF. This chain connects TRBV15 to TRBJ1-3; a weak D match, TRBD1 (6 bases). The germline gives CDR1 LNHNV, CDR2 YYDKDF (reference sequence). The CDR3 contains 17 residues. V was cut by 0 bases and J by 2 bases, with 14 bases left in between.

The CDR3 protein is CATSRARADAYGYTF. The CDR3 bases are TGTGCCACCAGCAGGGCTAGGGCGGACGCCTATGGCTACACCTTC. The V gene is TRBV15, the J gene TRBJ1-2; D is uncertain. This CDR3 spans 15 amino acids. Germline CDR1 and CDR2: LNHNV and YYDKDF (reference sequence). The V end was cut by 3 bases, the J end by 4 bases, with 15 bases between.

V and J are TRBV7-8 and TRBJ2-7; 10 bases are shared with TRBD1. The germline gives CDR1 SGHVS, CDR2 FQNEAQ. CDR3 length: 13 amino acids. The V and J ends lost 5 bases and 6 bases, in that order; junction bases with no gene match: 4. The CDR3 protein is CASSQTGGGEQYF. As DNA, the CDR3 is TGTGCCAGCAGCCAGACAGGGGGCGGCGAGCAGTACTTC.